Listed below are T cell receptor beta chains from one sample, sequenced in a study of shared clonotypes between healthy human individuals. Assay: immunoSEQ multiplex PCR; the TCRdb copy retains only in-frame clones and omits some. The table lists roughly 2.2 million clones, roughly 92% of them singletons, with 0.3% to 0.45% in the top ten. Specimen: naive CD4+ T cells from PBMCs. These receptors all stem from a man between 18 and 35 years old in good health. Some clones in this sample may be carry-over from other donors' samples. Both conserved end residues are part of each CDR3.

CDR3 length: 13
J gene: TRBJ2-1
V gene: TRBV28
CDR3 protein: CASSFIRGDEQFF

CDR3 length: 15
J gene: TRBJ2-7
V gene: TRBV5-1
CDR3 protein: CASSTLGRPSYEQYF

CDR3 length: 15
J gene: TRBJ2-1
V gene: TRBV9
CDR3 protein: CASSVVGLAGNEQFF

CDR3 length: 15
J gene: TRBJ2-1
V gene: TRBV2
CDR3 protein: CASSEVDRAYNEQFF

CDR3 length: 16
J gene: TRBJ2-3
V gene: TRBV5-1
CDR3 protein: CASSLAGASGTDTQYF

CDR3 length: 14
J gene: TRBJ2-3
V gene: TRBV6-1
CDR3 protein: CASSGDRGTDTQYF

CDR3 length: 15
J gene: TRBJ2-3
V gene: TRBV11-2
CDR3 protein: CASSFSAGGTDTQYF

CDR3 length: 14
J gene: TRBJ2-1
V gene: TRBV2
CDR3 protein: CASNLMSSYNEQFF

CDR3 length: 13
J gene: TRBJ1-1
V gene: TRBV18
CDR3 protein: CASSPGAVSEAFF

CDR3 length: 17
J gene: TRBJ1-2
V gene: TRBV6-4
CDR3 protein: CASSDLHPSGTPCGYTF

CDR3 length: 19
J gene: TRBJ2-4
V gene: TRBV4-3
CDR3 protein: CASSQEVFGTGGSKNIQYF

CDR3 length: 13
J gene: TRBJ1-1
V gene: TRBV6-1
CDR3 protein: CASSEVGETEAFF

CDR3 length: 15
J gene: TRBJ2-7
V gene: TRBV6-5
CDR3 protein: CASSYSGQGTYEQYF

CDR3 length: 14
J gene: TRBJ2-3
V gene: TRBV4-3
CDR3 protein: CASSFRGAGDTQYF

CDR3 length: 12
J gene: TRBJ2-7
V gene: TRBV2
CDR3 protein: CASSKQAWEQYF

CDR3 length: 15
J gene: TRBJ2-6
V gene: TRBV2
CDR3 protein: CASRGLRSGANVLTF

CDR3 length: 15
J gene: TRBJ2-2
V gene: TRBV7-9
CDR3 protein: CASSLQGADTGELFF

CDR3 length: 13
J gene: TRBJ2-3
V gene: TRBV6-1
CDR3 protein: CASSEAPQDTQYF

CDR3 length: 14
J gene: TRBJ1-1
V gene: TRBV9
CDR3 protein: CASSASTANTEAFF

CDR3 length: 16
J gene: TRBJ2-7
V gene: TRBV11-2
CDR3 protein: CASSFGGQGASGEQYF

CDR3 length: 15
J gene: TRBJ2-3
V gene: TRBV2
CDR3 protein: CASSPLAGGGDTQYF

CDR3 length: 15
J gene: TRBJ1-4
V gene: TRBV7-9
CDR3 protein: CASSSTGLGSGKLFF

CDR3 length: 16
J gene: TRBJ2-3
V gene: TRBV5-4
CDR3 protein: CASFPGGSAGADTQYF

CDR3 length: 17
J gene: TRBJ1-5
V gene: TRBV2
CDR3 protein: CASSEIDKQTINQPQHF

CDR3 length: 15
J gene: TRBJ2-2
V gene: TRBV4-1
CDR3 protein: CASSQDTQYTGELFF

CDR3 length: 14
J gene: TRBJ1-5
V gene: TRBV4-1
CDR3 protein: CASSQDSPGQPQHF

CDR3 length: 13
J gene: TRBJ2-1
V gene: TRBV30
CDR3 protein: CAWSLDRAYEQFF

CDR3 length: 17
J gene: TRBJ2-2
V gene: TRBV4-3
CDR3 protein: CASSQEIGGGNTGELFF

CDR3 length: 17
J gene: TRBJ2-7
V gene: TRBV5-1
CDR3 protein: CASSASGLAGASYEQYF

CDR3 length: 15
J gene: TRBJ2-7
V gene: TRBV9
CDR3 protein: CASSRLGQGFDEQYF

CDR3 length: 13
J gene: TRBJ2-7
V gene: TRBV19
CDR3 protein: CASTEEGGSEQYF

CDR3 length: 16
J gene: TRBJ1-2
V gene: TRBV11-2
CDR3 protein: CASSAEGGTANYGYTF

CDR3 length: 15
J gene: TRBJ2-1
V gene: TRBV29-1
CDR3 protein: CSVPPRDSSYNEQFF

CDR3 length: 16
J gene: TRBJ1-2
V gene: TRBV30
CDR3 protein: CAWSVREHFTNYGYTF

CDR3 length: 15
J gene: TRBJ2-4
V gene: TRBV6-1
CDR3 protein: CASSGGGTQGNIQYF

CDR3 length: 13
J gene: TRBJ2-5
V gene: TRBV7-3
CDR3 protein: CASSLQRQETQYF

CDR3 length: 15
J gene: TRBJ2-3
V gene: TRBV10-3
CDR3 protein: CAISEDRGFTDTQYF

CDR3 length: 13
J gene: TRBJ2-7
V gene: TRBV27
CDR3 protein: CASSLGRYYEQYF

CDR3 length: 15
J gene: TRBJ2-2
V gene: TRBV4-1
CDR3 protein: CASSPRTTNTGELFF

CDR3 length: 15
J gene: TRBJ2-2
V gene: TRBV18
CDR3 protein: CASSPENLSTGELFF

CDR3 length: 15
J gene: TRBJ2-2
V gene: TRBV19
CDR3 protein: CASTRDRASTGELFF

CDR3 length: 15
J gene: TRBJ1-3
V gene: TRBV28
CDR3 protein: CASSPTQGDGNTIYF

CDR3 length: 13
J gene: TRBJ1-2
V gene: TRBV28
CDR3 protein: CASSLRGGYGYTF

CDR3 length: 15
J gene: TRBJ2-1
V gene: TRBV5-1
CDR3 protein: CASQAPGPAYNEQFF

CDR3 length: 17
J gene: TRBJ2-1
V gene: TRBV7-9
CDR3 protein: CASSLAGGASSYNEQFF

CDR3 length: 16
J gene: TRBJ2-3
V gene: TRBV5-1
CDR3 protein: CASSLGLAGGTDTQYF

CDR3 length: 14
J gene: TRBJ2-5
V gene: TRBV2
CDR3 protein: CASTRSGWGETQYF

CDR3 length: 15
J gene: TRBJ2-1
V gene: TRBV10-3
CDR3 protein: CAISRDAGRYNEQFF

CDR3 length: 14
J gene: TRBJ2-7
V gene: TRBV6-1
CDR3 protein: CASSDGTGNYEQYF

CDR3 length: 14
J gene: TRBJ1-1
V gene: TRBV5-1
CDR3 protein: CASSLKGENTEAFF

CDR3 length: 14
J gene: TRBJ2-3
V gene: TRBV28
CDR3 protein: CASEASLITDTQYF

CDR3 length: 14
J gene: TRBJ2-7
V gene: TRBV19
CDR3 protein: CASSNLDRGYEQYF

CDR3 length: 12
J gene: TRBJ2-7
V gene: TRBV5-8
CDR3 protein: CASSRGSYEQYF

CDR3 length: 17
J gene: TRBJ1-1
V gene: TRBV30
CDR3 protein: CAWRRGFGIQGAAEAFF

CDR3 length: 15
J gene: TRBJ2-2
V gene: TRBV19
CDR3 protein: CATHRQTGGIRELFF

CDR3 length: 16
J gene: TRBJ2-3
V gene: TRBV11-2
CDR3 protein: CASSPGWGRGTDTQYF

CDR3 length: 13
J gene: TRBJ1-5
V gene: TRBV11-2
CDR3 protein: CASSLGLDQPQHF

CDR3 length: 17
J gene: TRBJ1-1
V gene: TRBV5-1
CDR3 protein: CASSLGPGQGVWTEAFF

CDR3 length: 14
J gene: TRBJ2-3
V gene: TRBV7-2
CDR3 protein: CASSLGRPTDTQYF